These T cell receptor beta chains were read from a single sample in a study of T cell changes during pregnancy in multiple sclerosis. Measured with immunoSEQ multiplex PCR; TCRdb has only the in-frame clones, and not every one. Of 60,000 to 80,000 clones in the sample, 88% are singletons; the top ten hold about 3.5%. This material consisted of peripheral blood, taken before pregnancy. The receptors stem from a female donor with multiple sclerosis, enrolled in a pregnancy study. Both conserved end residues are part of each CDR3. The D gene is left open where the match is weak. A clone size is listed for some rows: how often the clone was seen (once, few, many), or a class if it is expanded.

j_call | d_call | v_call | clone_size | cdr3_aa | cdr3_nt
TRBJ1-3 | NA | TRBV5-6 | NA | CASSPWYRVGTFSGNTIYF | TGTGCCAGCAGCCCGTGGTACCGGGTCGGGACTTTCTCTGGAAACACCATATATTTT
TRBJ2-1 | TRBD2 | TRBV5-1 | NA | CASSIMGEGKQFF | TGCGCCAGCAGCATTATGGGGGAGGGCAAGCAGTTCTTC
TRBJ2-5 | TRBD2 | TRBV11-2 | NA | CASSLGIRLAGEETQYF | TGTGCCAGCAGCTTAGGGATCCGACTAGCGGGGGAAGAGACCCAGTACTTC
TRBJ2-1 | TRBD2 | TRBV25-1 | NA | CASSLAGNEQFF | TGTGCCAGCAGCCTAGCGGGCAATGAGCAGTTCTTC
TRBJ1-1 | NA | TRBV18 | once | CASSPPSAGENTEAFF | TGTGCCAGCTCACCACCGTCCGCAGGTGAGAACACTGAAGCTTTCTTT
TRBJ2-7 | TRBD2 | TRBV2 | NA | CASTPREDYEQYF | TGTGCCAGCACGCCGCGGGAGGACTACGAGCAGTACTTC
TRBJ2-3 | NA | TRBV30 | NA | CAWSVLGWDTQYF | TGTGCCTGGAGTGTACTAGGGTGGGATACGCAGTATTTT
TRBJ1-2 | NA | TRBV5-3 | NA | CARSSLTGSDYGYTF | TGTGCCAGAAGCTCTTTAACAGGGAGCGACTATGGCTACACCTTC
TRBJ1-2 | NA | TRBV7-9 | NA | CASSFPTYGYTF | TGTGCCAGCAGCTTCCCTACCTATGGCTACACCTTC
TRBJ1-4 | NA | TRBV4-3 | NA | CASSQDLIRGGLEKLFF | TGCGCCAGCAGCCAAGATTTGATCCGGGGGGGCCTCGAGAAACTGTTTTTT
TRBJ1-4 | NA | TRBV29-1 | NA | CSVAFFEKLFF | TGCAGCGTTGCTTTTTTTGAAAAACTGTTTTTT
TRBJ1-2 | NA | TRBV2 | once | CASSEAAYGYTF | TGTGCCAGCAGTGAGGCGGCTTATGGCTACACCTTC
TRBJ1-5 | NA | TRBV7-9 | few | CASSLGDKALHF | TGTGCCAGCAGCTTAGGGGACAAGGCCCTGCATTTT
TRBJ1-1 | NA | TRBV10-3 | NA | CAISEWTTNTEAFF | TGTGCCATCAGTGAATGGACAACGAACACTGAAGCTTTCTTT
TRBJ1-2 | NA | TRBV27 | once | CASSFIGGPNYGYTF | TGTGCCAGCAGTTTCATAGGAGGCCCTAACTATGGCTACACCTTC
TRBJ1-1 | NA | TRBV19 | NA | CASSPGGAPRTEAFF | TGTGCCAGTAGTCCCGGGGGGGCGCCGAGGACTGAAGCTTTCTTT
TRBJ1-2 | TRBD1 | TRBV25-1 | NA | CASSRQGAYDYGYTF | TGTGCCAGCAGCCGACAGGGGGCATACGACTATGGCTACACCTTC
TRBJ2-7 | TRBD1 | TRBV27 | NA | CASAWGQGDSYEQYF | TGTGCCAGCGCCTGGGGGCAGGGGGACTCCTACGAGCAGTACTTC
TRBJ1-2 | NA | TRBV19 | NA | CASSTGGAGASGYTF | TGTGCCAGTAGTACCGGCGGGGCTGGGGCGAGTGGCTACACCTTC
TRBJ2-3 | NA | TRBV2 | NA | CASSESGDTQYF | TGTGCCAGCAGCGAATCGGGGGATACGCAGTATTTT
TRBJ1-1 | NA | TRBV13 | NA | CASSSLRWGDQVTEAFF | TGTGCCAGCAGCTCCCTCCGCTGGGGGGATCAGGTCACTGAAGCTTTCTTT
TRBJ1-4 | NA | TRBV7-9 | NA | CASSEGNRNEKLFF | TGTGCCAGCAGCGAAGGTAACAGGAATGAAAAACTGTTTTTT
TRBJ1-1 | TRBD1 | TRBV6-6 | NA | CASSPGDRDLTEAFF | TGTGCCAGCAGCCCGGGGGACAGGGACTTAACTGAAGCTTTCTTT
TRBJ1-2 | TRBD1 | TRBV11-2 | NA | CASSLVLDRGLGYTF | TGTGCCAGCAGCTTAGTACTGGACAGGGGACTTGGCTACACCTTC
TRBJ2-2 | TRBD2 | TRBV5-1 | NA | CASSLAQPLASTGELFF | TGCGCCAGCAGCTTGGCCCAGCCACTAGCGAGCACCGGGGAGCTGTTTTTT
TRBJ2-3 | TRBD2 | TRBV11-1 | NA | CASSHRTSGGTDTQYF | TGTGCCAGCAGCCACCGGACTAGCGGGGGCACAGATACGCAGTATTTT
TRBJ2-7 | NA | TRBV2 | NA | CASSGQGSSYEQYF | TGTGCCAGCAGTGGGCAGGGGAGCTCCTACGAGCAGTACTTC
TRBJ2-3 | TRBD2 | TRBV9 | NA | CASSLTSGTDTQYF | TGTGCCAGCAGCCTTACTAGCGGCACAGATACGCAGTATTTT
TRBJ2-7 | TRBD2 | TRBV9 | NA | CASSPSTSGPYEQYF | TGTGCCAGCAGCCCGTCGACTAGCGGGCCCTACGAGCAGTACTTC
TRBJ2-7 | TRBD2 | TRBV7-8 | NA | CASSLVAGVSNEQYF | TGTGCCAGCAGCTTAGTGGCGGGAGTAAGCAACGAGCAGTACTTC
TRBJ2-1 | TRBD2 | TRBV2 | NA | CASRDAAWASGSNEQFF | TGTGCCAGCAGGGATGCTGCTTGGGCTAGCGGGAGCAATGAGCAGTTCTTC
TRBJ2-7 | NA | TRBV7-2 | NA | CASSLRRDSHHQQYF | TGTGCCAGCAGCTTACGGCGGGACAGCCATCACCAGCAGTACTTC
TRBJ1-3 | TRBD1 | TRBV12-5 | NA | CASGSGGTWTGLNTIYF | TGTGCTAGTGGTTCCGGGGGGACCTGGACAGGGTTGAACACCATATATTTT
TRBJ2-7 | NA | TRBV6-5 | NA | CASSYGGSYEQYF | TGTGCCAGCAGTTACGGGGGGAGCTACGAGCAGTACTTC
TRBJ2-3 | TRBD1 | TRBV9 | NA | CASSVEGTVTDTQYF | TGTGCCAGCAGCGTAGAAGGGACAGTCACAGATACGCAGTATTTT
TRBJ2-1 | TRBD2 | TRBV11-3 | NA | CASSSAGGWGNEQFF | TGTGCCAGCAGCTCAGCGGGGGGCTGGGGGAATGAGCAGTTCTTC
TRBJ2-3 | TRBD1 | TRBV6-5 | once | CASSQQGARTDTQYF | TGTGCCAGCAGTCAACAGGGGGCCCGCACAGATACGCAGTATTTT
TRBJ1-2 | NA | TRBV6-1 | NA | CASGLGGAVPGYTF | TGTGCCAGCGGATTGGGGGGGGCGGTCCCTGGCTACACCTTC
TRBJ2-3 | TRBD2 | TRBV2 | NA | CASSNGLAGGPDTQYF | TGTGCCAGCAGCAACGGACTAGCGGGGGGCCCAGATACGCAGTATTTT
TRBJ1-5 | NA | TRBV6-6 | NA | CASRISREGPQHF | TGTGCCAGCAGGATCAGCAGGGAAGGGCCCCAGCATTTT
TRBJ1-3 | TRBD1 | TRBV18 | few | CASLPSPPLLWDRNSGNTIYF | TGTGCCAGCTTACCGTCACCACCCTTATTATGGGACAGGAACTCTGGAAACACCATATATTTT
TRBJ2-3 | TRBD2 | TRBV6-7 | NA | CASSYSEREGTQYF | TGTGCCAGCAGTTACTCGGAGCGGGAGGGTACGCAGTATTTT
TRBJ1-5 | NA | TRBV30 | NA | CACQGGANRPQHF | TGTGCCTGTCAGGGTGGGGCAAATCGGCCCCAGCATTTT
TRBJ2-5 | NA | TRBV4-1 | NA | CASSQGIGSGETQYF | TGCGCCAGCAGCCAAGGGATAGGGAGTGGGGAGACCCAGTACTTC
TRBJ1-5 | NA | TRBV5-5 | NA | CASSLAGEGSNQPQHF | TGTGCCAGCAGCTTAGCAGGGGAGGGGAGCAATCAGCCCCAGCATTTT
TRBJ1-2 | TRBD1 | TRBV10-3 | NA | CAISESGQGYGYTF | TGTGCCATCAGTGAGTCCGGACAGGGGTATGGCTACACCTTC
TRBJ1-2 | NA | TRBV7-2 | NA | CASSTPDGVGYGYTF | TGTGCCAGCAGCACCCCGGACGGGGTGGGCTATGGCTACACCTTC
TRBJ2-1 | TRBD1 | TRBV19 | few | CASTSGTGNWNEQFF | TGTGCCAGTACCTCCGGGACAGGGAATTGGAATGAGCAGTTCTTC
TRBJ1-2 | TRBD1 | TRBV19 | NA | CASSTPGQGGFYGYTF | TGTGCCAGTAGTACCCCCGGACAGGGAGGATTCTATGGCTACACCTTC
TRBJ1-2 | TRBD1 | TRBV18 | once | CASSPPRTGNYGYTF | TGTGCCAGCTCACCTCCTCGGACAGGGAACTATGGCTACACCTTC
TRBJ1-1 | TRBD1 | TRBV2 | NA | CASSAGQGYTEAFF | TGTGCCAGCAGTGCAGGACAGGGGTACACTGAAGCTTTCTTT
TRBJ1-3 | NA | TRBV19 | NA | CASSINVGVDGNTIYF | TGTGCCAGTAGTATTAACGTCGGAGTTGATGGAAACACCATATATTTT
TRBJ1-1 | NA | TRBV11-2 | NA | CASSLRNTEAFF | TGTGCCAGCAGCTTACGGAACACTGAAGCTTTCTTT
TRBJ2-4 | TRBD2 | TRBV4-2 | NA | CASSQQTSGGRNIQYF | TGTGCCAGCAGCCAACAGACTAGCGGGGGGCGGAACATTCAGTACTTC
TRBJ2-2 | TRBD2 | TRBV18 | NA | CASSPRSGTNTGELFF | TGTGCCAGCTCACCACGTAGCGGGACAAACACCGGGGAGCTGTTTTTT
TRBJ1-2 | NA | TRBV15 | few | CATSRDYTGTFDYGYTF | TGTGCCACCAGCAGAGATTACACAGGGACATTTGACTATGGCTACACCTTC
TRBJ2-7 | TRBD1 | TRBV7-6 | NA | CASSSDQGAYEQYF | TGTGCCAGCAGCTCAGACCAGGGGGCCTACGAGCAGTACTTC
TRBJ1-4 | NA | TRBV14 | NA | CASSQGNEEKLFF | TGTGCCAGCAGCCAAGGAAACGAGGAAAAACTGTTTTTT
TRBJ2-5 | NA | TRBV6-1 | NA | CASSERGQETQYF | TGTGCCAGCAGTGAACGCGGGCAAGAGACCCAGTACTTC